Reported below is one TCR beta chain. The specificity of this receptor is unknown. Base quality data are lacking; no much larger clone is found one base away. This entry is derived from a study of blood T cells in healthy people across ages (dated by TCRdb to 2015 to 2017). Turning to the overall study: In model experiments, template switching captured roughly one uniquely barcoded TCR beta cDNA molecule for every two T cells. Donors of different ages were randomly distributed across sequencing lanes to avoid experimental bias. To track age-related changes in TCR beta repertoire diversity, the study relied on deep sequencing normalized with unique cDNA molecular identifiers. Four age groups were formed from the donors: young (average around 15 years), middle-aged (around 37), aged (approximately 60) and long-lived (around 82). Two additional independent replicas of 1 million unique cDNA reads from the same blood draw were analyzed for two donors (one aged 18 to 29 and one aged 80 or older). Points the paper makes about the study in general: Observed TCR beta diversity per million T cells fell roughly linearly with age, and a significant reduction was already apparent by age about 43. Estimates of total diversity based on one million sequenced T cells were regarded as lower bounds and as underestimates. Because the CMV infection status of the donors was unknown, age-related changes in expanded clonotypes may potentially have been confounded. Observed TCR beta diversity correlated strongly with the percentage of naive T cells measured by flow cytometry. Conclusive comparison of naive and antigen-experienced compartments was prevented by the profiling of bulk unsorted PBMCs. Compared with the aged group, the long-lived group had more naive CD4+ T cells, fewer expanded clones and increased TCR diversity, a pattern suggesting age selection.

Libraries were made using 5' RACE. A second 7 to 11 cycle PCR used a sample-barcoded 5' primer and a J-beta primer mix. A template-switch 5' adaptor carrying 12 random nucleotides introduced a unique molecular identifier onto each TCR beta cDNA molecule. Each sample yielded at least 3 million CDR3-containing paired-end reads. All of the RNA was converted into first-strand cDNA using the Mint cDNA synthesis kit, with a TRBC-specific oligonucleotide serving as the primer. After uracil-DNA glycosylase treatment, a first 18-cycle PCR used universal primers M1SS and BC2_uni_R on all cDNA. The authors' pipeline ran thus. For normalization, 1 million high-quality reads were randomly selected from each sample, with every read carrying a distinct molecular identifier. Instead of being binned into consensus sequences, reads with shared molecular identifiers were discarded. CDR3 identification, clonotype clustering and error correction used MiTCR with a Q25 quality threshold and the strictest error-elimination algorithm. A nonparametric unseen species model with Euler transformation was used to estimate lower-bound total TCR beta diversity. TCRdb reprocessing: public reads trimmed at Q25 with fastp, clones called with MiXCR, in-frame beta chains kept. Records with the same CDR3 protein are collapsed into one entry carrying the most frequent genes and DNA. TCRdb's processing, not the authors' own work, is the source of the V and J calls. The sample table records roughly 1.9 million distinct CDR3 sequences; around 42% of these occur just once. 20% to 25% of the sample comes from the top ten.

CDR1 and CDR2 (DFQATT, SNEGSKA) derive from the germline V gene (reference sequence). Reading from cysteine to phenylalanine, the CDR3 counts 11 amino acids. The only DNA kept is the CDR3, 33 bases in frame from the first base. V and J are truncated by 7 bases and 4 bases respectively, leaving an intervening sequence of 10 bases. The donors were some 36 Caucasian individuals from Russia, aged roughly 6 to 90 years, who were systemically healthy. Each donor gave around 9.9 milliliters of peripheral blood, collected into EDTA-treated Vacutainer tubes. Ficoll-Paque density-gradient centrifugation was used to isolate PBMCs, with at least 6 million obtained per sample. Trizol reagent was used to extract total RNA from the PBMCs, yielding at least 6 micrograms per sample. Naive CD45RAhigh/CD27high T cell percentages were measured by flow cytometry on a PBMC aliquot from every donor.

Recombination linked TRBV20-1 to TRBJ1-2; the D gene is not confidently resolved. The TCR sequence derives from a human donor in good health. Sequencing used blood. In nucleotides, the sequence is TGCAGTGTTTCACGAGGCTATGGCTACACCTTC. Its coded protein is CSVSRGYGYTF.